Sequencing of this T cell receptor beta chain was carried out in a study of cytomegalovirus exposure and HLA in healthy donors. Between the trimmed V and J ends, which lost 0 bases and 5 bases, there was a span of 11 bases. The CDR3 contains 14 residues. Germline values: CDR1 KGHSH, CDR2 LQKENI. Use of 60 Vbeta and 13 Jbeta primers characterized the PCR. Profiled with immunoSEQ multiplex PCR; TCRdb holds only in-frame clones, not every one. The data hold around 72,000 clones, with 65% to 70% observed a single time. This clone was counted a few times. The chain joins TRBV18 to TRBJ2-7; tentatively, D is TRBD2 (5 bases). The sequence derives from a man in his forties in good health and CMV-seropositive. Material for sequencing was PBMCs. CDR3 sequence: CASSPPRVGDEQYF. Written as DNA, the CDR3 is TGTGCCAGCTCACCACCGAGGGTCGGGGACGAGCAGTACTTC.